The clone carrying this TCR beta chain was observed a handful of times. The antigen is unknown. V shed 4 bases and J 3 bases; nucleotides not matched to a gene: 6. The CDR3 totals 15 residues. The germline V gene encodes CDR1 SGHRS and CDR2 YFSETQ. The data stem from a study of T-cell memory formation after mild COVID-19. TCRdb re-called the 5' RACE reads with MiXCR, one entry per CDR3 protein. The data contain about 430,000 distinct CDR3 sequences, roughly 18% of them singletons. Study-wide results and caveats: CD4+ contracting clones lay mainly in CM and EM, CD8+ ones in EMRA. Several responding clones turned up in pre-infection memory, indicating that cross-reactive memory may have taken part. Clones shrinking between day 15 and 85 showed a balanced CD4/CD8 split, and those that grew later tilted toward CD4+.

This chain links TRBV5-1 with TRBJ2-7, with 11 bases matching TRBD2. The TCR comes from a man younger than 30 who had mild COVID-19 (a few samples of this study predate the infection). Cell type and time point are not known. Sequencing input: PBMCs or a T cell subset sorted from them (not recorded which). The DNA of the CDR3 is TGCGCCAGCAGCCCGACTAGCGGGGAAGACTACGAGCAGTACGTC. This codes for CASSPTSGEDYEQYV.